This TCR beta chain was retrieved from a study of blood T cells in healthy people across ages. The germline gives CDR1 SEHNR, CDR2 FQNEAQ (reference sequence). The CDR3 extends over 14 amino acids. V lost 10 bases and J 0 bases, leaving 14 bases between the germline ends. With a J-beta primer mix and a sample-barcoded 5' primer, a second PCR ran roughly 6 to 12 cycles. TCRdb fed the 5' RACE reads into MiXCR, producing one record per CDR3 protein. The data hold about 1,400,000 distinct CDR3 sequences, with 42% observed a single time. V is TRBV7-9 and J is TRBJ2-3, with no clear D. The specimen was blood. The receptor's source is a woman in her late teens or twenties in good health. Written as DNA, the CDR3 is TGTGCCAACAATTTAGACTCTAGCACAGATACGCAGTATTTT. Translating gives CANNLDSSTDTQYF.